The rows below give T cell receptor beta chains drawn from one sample of a study of T-cell reconstitution after alpha-beta-depleted transplantation in children. Each CDR3 protein is one row after TCRdb ran MiXCR on the PCR reads. The table shows fewer than 500,000 distinct CDR3 sequences, with over 40% occurring only once. Sequencing was performed on PBMCs, taken before TCRalphabeta/CD19-depleted stem cell transplant. The receptor source for this set is a girl aged 2-10 years with aplastic anemia, due to receive a stem cell transplant. Each CDR3 is given with its conserved first and last residue. A D gene is named only where the DNA matches it firmly. Size tells how often a clone was seen (once, few, many) or the class of an expanded clone, and some rows leave it out.

CDR3aa,CDR3nt,v_gene,abundance,j_gene,d_gene
CATSRLAGGYSYEQYF,TGTGCCACCTCAAGACTAGCGGGAGGCTACTCCTACGAGCAGTACTTC,TRBV27,NA,TRBJ2-7,TRBD2
CASSLVRLENEQFF,TGTGCCAGCAGTTTAGTGAGGCTAGAGAATGAGCAGTTCTTC,TRBV12-3/TRBV12-4,many,TRBJ2-1,NA
CASSFQGDNVYGYTF,TGTGCCAGCAGTTTTCAGGGGGATAATGTCTATGGCTACACCTTC,TRBV28,NA,TRBJ1-2,TRBD1
CASSHGTSGTASTDTQYF,TGCGCCAGCAGCCACGGGACTAGCGGGACAGCAAGCACAGATACGCAGTATTTT,TRBV5-1,many,TRBJ2-3,TRBD2
CASRASGGFDTQYF,TGTGCCAGCAGGGCTAGCGGGGGGTTTGATACGCAGTATTTT,TRBV28,few,TRBJ2-3,TRBD2
CASSYLGGAYEQYF,TGTGCCAGCAGTTACCTGGGCGGGGCCTACGAGCAGTACTTC,TRBV6-5,NA,TRBJ2-7,NA
CAHGTGAEQYF,TGTGCACATGGAACAGGGGCCGAGCAGTACTTC,TRBV30,once,TRBJ2-7,TRBD1
CASSPSGTEPYEQYF,TGTGCCAGCAGCCCTTCAGGGACAGAACCCTACGAGCAGTACTTC,TRBV7-2,NA,TRBJ2-7,TRBD1
CATSDSGQDEQFF,TGTGCCACCAGTGATTCAGGACAGGATGAGCAGTTCTTC,TRBV24-1,once,TRBJ2-1,TRBD1
CASRMLQGARNTEAFF,TGTGCCAGCAGGATGCTACAGGGGGCGCGAAACACTGAAGCTTTCTTT,TRBV6-1,NA,TRBJ1-1,TRBD1
CASSLGPLGETQYF,TGCGCCAGCAGCCTTGGACCATTAGGGGAGACCCAGTACTTC,TRBV4-1,once,TRBJ2-5,NA
CASSQLGVSPYEQYF,TGTGCCAGCAGCCAACTGGGCGTCTCACCCTACGAGCAGTACTTC,TRBV3-1,many,TRBJ2-7,NA
CSAQPGGQSLKGYTF,TGCAGTGCACAACCCGGGGGACAGAGTCTGAAAGGCTACACCTTC,TRBV20-1,many,TRBJ1-2,TRBD1
CASSQGNYEQYF,TGCGCCAGCAGCCAAGGTAACTACGAGCAGTACTTC,TRBV4-1,few,TRBJ2-7,NA
CSAASYEQYF,TGCAGTGCGGCTTCCTACGAGCAGTACTTC,TRBV20-1,many,TRBJ2-7,NA
CASSFQGGEETQYF,TGTGCCAGCAGTTTTCAGGGGGGGGAAGAGACCCAGTACTTC,TRBV12-3/TRBV12-4,many,TRBJ2-5,NA
CASSWDRVTSGANVLTF,TGTGCCAGCAGCTGGGACAGGGTGACCTCTGGGGCCAACGTCCTGACTTTC,TRBV5-4,NA,TRBJ2-6,TRBD1
CSATGTGRTYEQYF,TGCAGTGCTACCGGGACAGGACGGACCTACGAGCAGTACTTC,TRBV20-1,NA,TRBJ2-7,TRBD1
CASSQGESSYNEQFF,TGTGCCAGCAGCCAGGGCGAGAGCTCCTACAATGAGCAGTTCTTC,TRBV7-9,many,TRBJ2-1,NA
CASSLGGNEQFF,TGTGCCAGCAGTTTGGGAGGGAATGAGCAGTTCTTC,TRBV5-1,medium-sized,TRBJ2-1,TRBD2
CSATSPGHRELFF,TGCAGTGCTACTTCCCCAGGGCACCGGGAGCTGTTTTTT,TRBV20-1,NA,TRBJ2-2,NA
CASSFQVANTEAFF,TGTGCCAGCAGCTTTCAGGTAGCGAACACTGAAGCTTTCTTT,TRBV11-2,few,TRBJ1-1,NA
CASGGRSYEQYF,TGTGCCAGCGGAGGACGGTCCTACGAGCAGTACTTC,TRBV6-5,NA,TRBJ2-7,NA
CSVGAGVVYEQFF,TGCAGCGTTGGTGCGGGAGTGGTGTATGAGCAGTTCTTC,TRBV29-1,many,TRBJ2-1,TRBD2
CATSRQGEGETQYF,TGTGCCACCAGCAGACAGGGTGAAGGAGAGACCCAGTACTTC,TRBV15,NA,TRBJ2-5,NA
CASSLEEETQYF,TGTGCCAGCAGCTTAGAGGAAGAGACCCAGTACTTC,TRBV5-5,many,TRBJ2-5,NA
CSAGEGHIYNEQFF,TGCAGTGCAGGGGAGGGACATATCTACAATGAGCAGTTCTTC,TRBV20-1,NA,TRBJ2-1,NA
CASSYDSGGGGYTF,TGTGCCAGCAGTTACGACTCAGGGGGCGGAGGCTACACCTTC,TRBV6-5,few,TRBJ1-2,TRBD1
CASSPLAGAENTGELFF,TGCGCCAGCAGCCCTTTAGCGGGGGCCGAGAACACCGGGGAGCTGTTTTTT,TRBV5-1,NA,TRBJ2-2,TRBD2
CASSQDRPTKGQIRLDTEAFF,TGTGCCAGCAGCCAAGACCGGCCTACAAAAGGACAGATTCGCTTGGACACTGAAGCTTTCTTT,TRBV3-1,few,TRBJ1-1,NA
CSARTLRDTQYF,TGCAGTGCTAGGACCCTAAGAGATACGCAGTATTTT,TRBV20-1,NA,TRBJ2-3,NA
CASSSTRAGGTGELFF,TGTGCCAGCAGCTCGACTAGGGCGGGAGGAACCGGGGAGCTGTTTTTT,TRBV5-6,NA,TRBJ2-2,TRBD2
CASTGAGFRTDTQYF,TGCGCCAGCACGGGAGCTGGGTTTCGCACAGATACGCAGTATTTT,TRBV5-1,NA,TRBJ2-3,NA
CSARPRDMISYEQYF,TGCAGTGCTAGACCTAGGGACATGATCTCCTACGAGCAGTACTTC,TRBV20-1,many,TRBJ2-7,NA
CASSTLAGTNTGELFF,TGTGCCAGCAGCACCCTAGCGGGGACGAACACCGGGGAGCTGTTTTTT,TRBV11-2,few,TRBJ2-2,TRBD2
CASSLGSLAATDTQYF,TGTGCCAGCAGCTTAGGATCGCTAGCGGCCACAGATACGCAGTATTTT,TRBV7-8,few,TRBJ2-3,TRBD2
CSAQDGPYEQYF,TGCAGTGCTCAGGACGGTCCCTACGAGCAGTACTTC,TRBV20-1,NA,TRBJ2-7,NA
CASSQDGAAENEKLFF,TGCGCCAGCAGCCAAGATGGCGCGGCGGAGAATGAAAAACTGTTTTTT,TRBV4-3,few,TRBJ1-4,NA
CASSLALRSGGGTDTQYF,TGCGCCAGCAGCTTGGCCCTAAGGAGCGGGGGGGGTACAGATACGCAGTATTTT,TRBV5-1,NA,TRBJ2-3,TRBD2
CSADQLPSYNEQFF,TGCAGCGCTGACCAACTCCCCTCCTACAATGAGCAGTTCTTC,TRBV20-1,NA,TRBJ2-1,NA
CASSPGEPNNYGYTF,TGTGCCAGCAGCCCCGGGGAGCCTAACAACTATGGCTACACCTTC,TRBV6-1,NA,TRBJ1-2,NA
CASSPQAHGGANVLTF,TGCGCCAGCAGCCCTCAAGCCCATGGAGGGGCCAACGTCCTGACTTTC,TRBV4-3,many,TRBJ2-6,NA
CASSFVAANEQFF,TGTGCCAGCAGCTTCGTAGCAGCTAATGAGCAGTTCTTC,TRBV7-9,many,TRBJ2-1,NA
CASSWTGPDTQYF,TGTGCCAGCAGTTGGACTGGCCCAGATACGCAGTATTTT,TRBV12-3/TRBV12-4,many,TRBJ2-3,NA
CASSLFSGQGNQPQHF,TGTGCCAGCAGCTTGTTTTCCGGGCAGGGCAATCAGCCCCAGCATTTT,TRBV5-5,NA,TRBJ1-5,NA
CASSELAIGVSNEQFF,TGTGCCAGCAGCGAATTAGCGATCGGAGTTAGCAATGAGCAGTTCTTC,TRBV7-9,NA,TRBJ2-1,NA
CASSFQGKTEAFF,TGTGCCAGCAGCTTTCAGGGGAAGACTGAAGCTTTCTTT,TRBV5-6,NA,TRBJ1-1,NA
CSVGAGTRRGVSYEQYF,TGCAGCGTTGGGGCAGGGACGCGTAGGGGGGTATCCTACGAGCAGTACTTC,TRBV29-1,NA,TRBJ2-7,NA
CASSVAGRHEQYF,TGTGCCAGCAGTGTAGCAGGGCGGCACGAGCAGTACTTC,TRBV2,NA,TRBJ2-7,NA
CASRPGLAPSGANVLTF,TGTGCCAGCAGGCCGGGACTAGCGCCTTCTGGGGCCAACGTCCTGACTTTC,TRBV6-1,NA,TRBJ2-6,TRBD2
CASSLLNGQRPILGQFF,TGTGCCAGCAGTTTATTGAATGGACAACGGCCTATTCTCGGGCAGTTCTTC,TRBV27,many,TRBJ2-1,NA
CASSEGRGKGNQPQHF,TGTGCCAGCAGTGAAGGGAGGGGAAAAGGCAATCAGCCCCAGCATTTT,TRBV6-1,few,TRBJ1-5,NA
CSARATGTTATNTQYF,TGCAGTGCTAGGGCCACCGGGACTACCGCCACGAATACGCAGTATTTT,TRBV20-1,few,TRBJ2-3,TRBD2
CSATGWDTEAFF,TGCAGTGCCACGGGCTGGGACACTGAAGCTTTCTTT,TRBV20-1,NA,TRBJ1-1,NA
CASSSAAKGYGYTF,TGTGCCAGCAGTTCAGCCGCCAAGGGGTATGGCTACACCTTC,TRBV12-3/TRBV12-4,few,TRBJ1-2,NA